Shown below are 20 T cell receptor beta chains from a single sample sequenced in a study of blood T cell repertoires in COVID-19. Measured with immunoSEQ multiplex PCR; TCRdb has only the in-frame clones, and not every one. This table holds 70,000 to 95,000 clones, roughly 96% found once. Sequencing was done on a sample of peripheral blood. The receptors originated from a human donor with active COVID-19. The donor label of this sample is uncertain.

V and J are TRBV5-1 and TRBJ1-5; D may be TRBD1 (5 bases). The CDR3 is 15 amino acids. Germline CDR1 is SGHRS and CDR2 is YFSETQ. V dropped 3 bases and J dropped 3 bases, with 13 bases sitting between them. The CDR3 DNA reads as TGCGCCAGCAGCTCGCAGGGTGGAGACAATCAGCCCCAGCATTTT. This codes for CASSSQGGDNQPQHF.

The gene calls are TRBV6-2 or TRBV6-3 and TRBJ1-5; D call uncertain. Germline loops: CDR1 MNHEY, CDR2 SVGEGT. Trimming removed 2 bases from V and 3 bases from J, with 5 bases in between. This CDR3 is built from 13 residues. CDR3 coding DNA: TGTGCCAGCAGTTACGGCCCCAATCAGCCCCAGCATTTT. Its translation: CASSYGPNQPQHF.

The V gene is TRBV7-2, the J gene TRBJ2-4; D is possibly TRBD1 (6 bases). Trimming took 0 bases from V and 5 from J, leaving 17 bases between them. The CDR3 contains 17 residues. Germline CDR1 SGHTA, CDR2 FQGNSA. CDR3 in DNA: TGTGCCAGCAGCTTAGCTGCCTCACGACAGGTAGAAAACATTCAGTACTTC. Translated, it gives CASSLAASRQVENIQYF.

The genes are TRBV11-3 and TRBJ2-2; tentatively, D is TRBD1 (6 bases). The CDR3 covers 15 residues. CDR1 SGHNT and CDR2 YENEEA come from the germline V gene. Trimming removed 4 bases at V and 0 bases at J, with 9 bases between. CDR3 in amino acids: CASSSNRANTGELFF. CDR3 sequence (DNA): TGTGCCAGCAGCTCGAACAGGGCGAACACCGGGGAGCTGTTTTTT.

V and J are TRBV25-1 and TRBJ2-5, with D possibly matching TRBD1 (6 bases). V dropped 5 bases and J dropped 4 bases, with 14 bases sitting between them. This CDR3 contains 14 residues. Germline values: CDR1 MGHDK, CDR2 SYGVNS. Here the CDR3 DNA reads TGTGCCAGCAGTCGAATAGGGGGAGCAGAGACCCAGTACTTC. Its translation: CASSRIGGAETQYF. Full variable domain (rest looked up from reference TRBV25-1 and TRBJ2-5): EADIYQTPRYLVIGTGKKITLECSQTMGHDKMYWYQQDPGMELHLIHYSYGVNSTEKGDLSSESTVSRIRTEHFPLTLESARPSHTSQYLCASSRIGGAETQYFGPGTRLLVL.

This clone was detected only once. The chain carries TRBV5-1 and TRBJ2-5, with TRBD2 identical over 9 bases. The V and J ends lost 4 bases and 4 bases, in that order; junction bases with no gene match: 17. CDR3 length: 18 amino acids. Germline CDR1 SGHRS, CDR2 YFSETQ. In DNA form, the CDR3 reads TGCGCCAGCAGCCCAGGGGCGGGGGGGCCTCTTATCCCAGAGACCCAGTACTTC. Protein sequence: CASSPGAGGPLIPETQYF.

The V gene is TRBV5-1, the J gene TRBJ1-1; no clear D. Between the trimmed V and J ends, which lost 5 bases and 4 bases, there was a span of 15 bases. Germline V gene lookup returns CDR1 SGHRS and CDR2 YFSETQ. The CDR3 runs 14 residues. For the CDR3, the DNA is TGCGCCAGCAGGACACCGGCTTTGGGCACTGAAGCTTTCTTT. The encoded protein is CASRTPALGTEAFF.

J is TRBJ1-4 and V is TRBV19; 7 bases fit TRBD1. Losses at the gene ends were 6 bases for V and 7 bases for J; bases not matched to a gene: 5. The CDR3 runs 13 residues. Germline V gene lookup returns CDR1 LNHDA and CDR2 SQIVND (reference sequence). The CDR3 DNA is TGTGCCAGTAGGCAGGGGGTTGGTGAAAAACTGTTTTTT. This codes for CASRQGVGEKLFF.

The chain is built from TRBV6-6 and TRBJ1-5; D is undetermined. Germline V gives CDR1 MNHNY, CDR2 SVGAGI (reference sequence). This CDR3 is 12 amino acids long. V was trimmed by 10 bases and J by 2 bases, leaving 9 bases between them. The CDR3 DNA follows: TGTGCCACCTTGAGTGGCAATCAGCCCCAGCATTTT. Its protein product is CATLSGNQPQHF.

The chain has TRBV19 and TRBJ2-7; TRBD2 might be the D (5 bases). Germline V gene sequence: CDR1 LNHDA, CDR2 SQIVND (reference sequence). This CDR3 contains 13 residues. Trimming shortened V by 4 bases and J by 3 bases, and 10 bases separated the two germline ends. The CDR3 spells CASSNPGFYEQYF. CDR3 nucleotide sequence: TGTGCCAGTAGTAACCCGGGGTTCTACGAGCAGTACTTC.

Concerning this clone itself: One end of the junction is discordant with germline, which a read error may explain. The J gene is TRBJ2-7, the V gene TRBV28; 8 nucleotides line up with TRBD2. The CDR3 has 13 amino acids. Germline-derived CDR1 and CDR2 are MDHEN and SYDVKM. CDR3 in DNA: TGCCGGGCGGGGGGAGGACAGCGCTACGAGCAGTACTTC. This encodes CRAGGGQRYEQYF.

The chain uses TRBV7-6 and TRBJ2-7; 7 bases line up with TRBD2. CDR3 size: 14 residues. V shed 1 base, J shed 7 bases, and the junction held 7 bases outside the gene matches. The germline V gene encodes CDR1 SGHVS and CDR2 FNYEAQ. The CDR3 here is CASSLVGWGGEQYF. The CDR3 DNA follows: TGTGCCAGCAGCTTAGTAGGCTGGGGGGGGGAGCAGTACTTC.

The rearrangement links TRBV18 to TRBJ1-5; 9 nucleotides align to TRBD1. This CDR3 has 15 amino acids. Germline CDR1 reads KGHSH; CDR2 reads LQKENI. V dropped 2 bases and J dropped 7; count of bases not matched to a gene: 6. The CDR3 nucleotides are TGTGCCAGCTCACCAGTGACAGGGGGTCGGCAGCCCCAGCATTTT. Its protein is CASSPVTGGRQPQHF.

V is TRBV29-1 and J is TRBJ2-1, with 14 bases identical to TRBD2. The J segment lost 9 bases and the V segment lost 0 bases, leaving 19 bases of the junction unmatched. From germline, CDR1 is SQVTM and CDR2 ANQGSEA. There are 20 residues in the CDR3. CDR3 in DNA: TGCAGCGTTGAAGATCAGTTTTTGGGGGGCGGGACTAGCGGGAGAGGTGAGCAGTTCTTC. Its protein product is CSVEDQFLGGGTSGRGEQFF.

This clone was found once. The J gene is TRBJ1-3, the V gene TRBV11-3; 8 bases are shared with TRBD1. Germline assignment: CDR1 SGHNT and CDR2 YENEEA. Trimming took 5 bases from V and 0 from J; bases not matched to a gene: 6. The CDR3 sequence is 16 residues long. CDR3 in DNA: TGTGCCAGCAGCCAACACGGACAGGGCTCTGGAAACACCATATATTTT. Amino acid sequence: CASSQHGQGSGNTIYF.

The DNA for the CDR3 is TGTGCCAGCAGCCATACAGGGACGGCATATGGCTACACCTTC. Translated, it gives CASSHTGTAYGYTF. The chain joins TRBV11-2 to TRBJ1-2; maybe TRBD1 (6 bases). The V end lost 5 bases, the J end lost 5 bases, and 15 bases lay between the germline ends. Per germline, CDR1 SGHAT and CDR2 FQNNGV. The CDR3 covers 14 residues.

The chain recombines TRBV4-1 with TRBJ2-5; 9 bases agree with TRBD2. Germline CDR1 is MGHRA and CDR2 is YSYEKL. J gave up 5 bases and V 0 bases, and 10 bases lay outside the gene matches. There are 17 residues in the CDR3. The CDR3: CASSQEVSGGTPETQYF. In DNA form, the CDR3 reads TGCGCCAGCAGCCAAGAGGTGAGCGGGGGGACTCCGGAGACCCAGTACTTC.

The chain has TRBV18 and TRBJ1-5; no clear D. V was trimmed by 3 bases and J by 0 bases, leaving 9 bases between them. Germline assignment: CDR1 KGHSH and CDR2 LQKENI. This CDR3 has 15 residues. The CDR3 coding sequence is TGTGCCAGCTCACCGAGTCACTATAGCAATCAGCCCCAGCATTTT. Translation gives CASSPSHYSNQPQHF. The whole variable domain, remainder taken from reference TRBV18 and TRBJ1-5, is NAGVMQNPRHLVRRRGQEARLRCSPMKGHSHVYWYRQLPEEGLKFMVYLQKENIIDESGMPKERFSAEFPKEGPSILRIQQVVRGDSAAYFCASSPSHYSNQPQHFGDGTRLSIL.

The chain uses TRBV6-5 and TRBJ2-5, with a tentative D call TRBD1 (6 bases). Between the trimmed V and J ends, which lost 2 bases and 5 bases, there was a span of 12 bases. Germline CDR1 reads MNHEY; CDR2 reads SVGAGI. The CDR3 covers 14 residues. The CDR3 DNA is TGTGCCAGCAGTTACAGGGGGAGAGTGGAGACCCAGTACTTC. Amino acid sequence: CASSYRGRVETQYF.

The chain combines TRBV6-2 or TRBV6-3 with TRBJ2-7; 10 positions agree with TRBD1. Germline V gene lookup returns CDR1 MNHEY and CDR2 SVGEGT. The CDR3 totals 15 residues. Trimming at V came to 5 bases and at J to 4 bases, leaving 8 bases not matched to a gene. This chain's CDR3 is CASSQGQGVAYEQYF. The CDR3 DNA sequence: TGTGCCAGCAGTCAAGGACAGGGGGTAGCATACGAGCAGTACTTC.